The 25 T cell receptor beta chains listed next were all sequenced from one sample in a study of T cell changes during pregnancy in multiple sclerosis. The repertoire was sequenced with immunoSEQ multiplex PCR; TCRdb's copy has only in-frame clones and lacks some. The sample includes about 31,000 clones, around 88% of them seen just once. The sequencing used CD4+ T cells from peripheral blood mononuclear cells, collected in the first trimester of pregnancy. These receptors were obtained from a female donor in good health, enrolled as a control in a pregnancy study.

J is TRBJ1-4 and V is TRBV29-1; 8 positions agree with TRBD1. Germline V gene sequence: CDR1 SQVTM, CDR2 ANQGSEA. The length of the CDR3 is 14 residues. The ends lost 5 bases at V and 4 bases at J; junction bases unmatched: 6. The CDR3 is CSVTTGAFNEKLFF. The CDR3 bases are TGCAGCGTTACGACAGGGGCCTTTAATGAAAAACTGTTTTTT.

Comments on this clone: One end of the junction is discordant with germline, which a read error may explain. CDR3 amino acids: CASSLDLFGTHTGELFF. The CDR3 nucleotides are TGTGCCAGCAGTTTAGATCTCTTCGGGACTCACACCGGGGAGCTGTTTTTT. The chain combines TRBV11-3 with TRBJ2-2, with D tentatively TRBD2 (6 bases). Germline assignment: CDR1 SGHNT and CDR2 YENEEA. This CDR3 has 17 residues.

This sequence joins TRBV10-3 and TRBJ1-4; possibly TRBD1 for D (5 bases). CDR1 ENHRY and CDR2 SYGVKD come from the germline V gene. This CDR3 is built from 14 residues. Trimming removed 5 bases from V and 5 bases from J, with 12 bases in between. The CDR3 sequence is CAISQGLNNEKLFF. CDR3 sequence (DNA): TGTGCCATCAGTCAGGGTTTAAACAATGAAAAACTGTTTTTT.

The rearrangement uses TRBV25-1 and TRBJ1-1, with 7 bases matching TRBD1. CDR1 and CDR2 (germline): MGHDK, SYGVNS. The CDR3 loop spans 13 amino acids. V was clipped by 9 bases and J by 5 bases; unmatched bases: 9. Written as DNA, the CDR3 is TGTGCCAGTTCTGTAGGGGGCAAGACTGAAGCTTTCTTT. Amino acid sequence: CASSVGGKTEAFF.

This rearrangement joins TRBV4-2 to TRBJ2-5, with a weak D call TRBD1 (6 bases). CDR1 is LGHNA and CDR2 is YNFKEQ in the germline V gene. This CDR3 is 15 amino acids long. V was cut by 5 bases and J by 5 bases, with 18 bases left in between. CDR3 nucleotides: TGTGCCAGCAGCTCGCAGCAAGGGGGTGGGGAGACCCAGTACTTC. It is translated as CASSSQQGGGETQYF.

The CDR3 loop reads CASSNRDRGRYEQYF. CDR3 DNA: TGTGCCAGCAGTAACCGGGACAGGGGTCGGTACGAGCAGTACTTC. The gene calls are TRBV6-5 and TRBJ2-7, with 10 bases matching TRBD1. The trim removed 5 bases at V and 4 bases at J, leaving 8 bases unmatched. Germline CDR1 is MNHEY and CDR2 is SVGAGI. The CDR3 has 15 amino acids.

The chain is built from TRBV6-5 and TRBJ2-1; TRBD2 matches 11 bases. After removal of 4 bases from V and 4 bases from J, the junction contained 6 bases not matched to a gene. The CDR3 is 16 residues long. Germline lookup yields CDR1 MNHEY and CDR2 SVGAGI. This CDR3 reads CASSFKLAGEYNEQFF. In nucleotides, the CDR3 is TGTGCCAGCAGTTTTAAACTAGCGGGGGAATACAATGAGCAGTTCTTC.

A single count supports this clone. This chain connects TRBV7-8 to TRBJ1-2; no reliable D call. CDR1 SGHVS and CDR2 FQNEAQ come from the germline V gene. The CDR3 extends over 13 amino acids. Trimming removed 0 bases at V and 3 bases at J, with 5 bases between. CDR3 protein: CASSLARDYGYTF. In DNA form, the CDR3 reads TGTGCCAGCAGCTTAGCGCGGGACTATGGCTACACCTTC.

The rearrangement joins TRBV4-1 to TRBJ1-1; D is possibly TRBD1 (6 bases). Looked up from germline, CDR1 is MGHRA and CDR2 is YSYEKL. The CDR3 sequence is 17 residues long. Trimming stripped 1 base from V and 5 bases from J, with 20 bases between. The CDR3 protein is CASSQVGGARGGTEAFF. CDR3 in DNA: TGCGCCAGCAGCCAAGTGGGGGGGGCAAGAGGGGGGACTGAAGCTTTCTTT.

The rearrangement uses TRBV5-6 and TRBJ2-2; D is possibly TRBD1 (5 bases). V was shortened by 4 bases and J by 4 bases, with 14 bases between the two germline ends. Germline CDR1 reads SGHDT; CDR2 reads YYEEEE. There are 15 residues in the CDR3. CDR3: CASSSRVLGTGELFF. The CDR3 region has the DNA TGTGCCAGCAGCAGCAGGGTTTTGGGCACCGGGGAGCTGTTTTTT.

This chain uses TRBV4-3 with TRBJ1-2; 9 positions match TRBD1. The CDR3 loop spans 15 amino acids. Trimming cost V 0 bases and J 7 bases; bases outside gene matches: 6. From germline, CDR1 is LGHNA and CDR2 YSLEER. The chain's CDR3 is CASSQDLGQGFGYTF. CDR3 DNA: TGCGCCAGCAGCCAAGATCTGGGACAGGGCTTTGGCTACACCTTC.

J is TRBJ1-4 and V is TRBV5-1, with 7 bases lining up with TRBD1. The germline V gene has CDR1 SGHRS and CDR2 YFSETQ. V was clipped by 4 bases and J by 3 bases; unmatched bases: 9. The CDR3 is 16 amino acids. CDR3 nucleotides: TGCGCCAGCAGCCCCGGGAGGGGGCTGGCTAATGAAAAACTGTTTTTT. Its translation: CASSPGRGLANEKLFF. The variable domain in full, with the rest retrieved from reference TRBV5-1 and TRBJ1-4, is KAGVTQTPRYLIKTRGQQVTLSCSPISGHRSVSWYQQTPGQGLQFLFEYFSETQRNKGNFPGRFSGRQFSNSRSEMNVSTLELGDSALYLCASSPGRGLANEKLFFGSGTQLSVL.

V usage is TRBV5-4 and J usage is TRBJ2-3; 8 positions agree with TRBD1. The CDR3 sequence is 15 residues long. Trimming cost V 4 bases and J 2 bases; bases outside gene matches: 6. The germline CDR1 and CDR2 sequences are SGHNT and YYREEE (reference sequence). The CDR3: CASSRGQGYTDTQYF. In DNA, the CDR3 is TGTGCCAGCAGCCGAGGACAGGGCTACACAGATACGCAGTATTTT. The full variable domain, completed using reference TRBV5-4 and TRBJ2-3, is ETGVTQSPTHLIKTRGQQVTLRCSSQSGHNTVSWYQQALGQGPQFIFQYYREEENGRGNFPPRFSGLQFPNYSSELNVNALELDDSALYLCASSRGQGYTDTQYFGPGTRLTVL.

CDR3 sequence reads: CASSLDRDRVRHNEQFF. CDR3 nucleotides: TGTGCCAGCAGCTTAGATCGGGACAGGGTCCGTCACAATGAGCAGTTCTTC. This chain links TRBV11-2 with TRBJ2-1, with 9 bases lining up with TRBD1. This CDR3 region has 17 residues. Germline lookup yields CDR1 SGHAT and CDR2 FQNNGV. The V and J ends lost 0 bases and 5 bases, in that order; junction bases with no gene match: 8. Looking up the rest from reference TRBV11-2 and TRBJ2-1 gives the full variable domain: EAGVAQSPRYKIIEKRQSVAFWCNPISGHATLYWYQQILGQGPKLLIQFQNNGVVDDSQLPKDRFSAERLKGVDSTLKIQPAKLEDSAVYLCASSLDRDRVRHNEQFFGPGTRLTVL.

The CDR3 DNA follows: TGTGCCAGCAGCAAAGTTACCGCCTTGACAGGACCCAACACTGAAGCTTTCTTT. Translating it yields CASSKVTALTGPNTEAFF. The chain carries TRBV21-1 and TRBJ1-1; the table gives TRBD1 as D, unverified against the DNA. TRBV21-1 is given as a pseudogene. This CDR3 spans 18 amino acids.

The rearrangement uses TRBV18 and TRBJ1-2; 7 bases map to TRBD1. V shed 7 bases, J shed 4 bases, and the junction held 9 bases outside the gene matches. CDR1 and CDR2 from the germline V gene are KGHSH and LQKENI. This CDR3 contains 14 residues. The DNA for the CDR3 is TGTGCCAGCTTCACCAGTGCAGGGGGCTATGGCTACACCTTC. Protein sequence: CASFTSAGGYGYTF. The variable domain in full, completed from reference TRBV18 and TRBJ1-2, reads NAGVMQNPRHLVRRRGQEARLRCSPMKGHSHVYWYRQLPEEGLKFMVYLQKENIIDESGMPKERFSAEFPKEGPSILRIQQVVRGDSAAYFCASFTSAGGYGYTFGSGTRLTVV.

The chain carries TRBV7-2 and TRBJ1-1; maybe TRBD1 (5 bases). The V gene's germline CDR1 is SGHTA and CDR2 FQGNSA. The length of the CDR3 is 15 residues. V was cut by 0 bases and J by 2 bases, with 10 bases left in between. CDR3 nucleotides: TGTGCCAGCAGCTTAGCTTCGACAGCTAACACTGAAGCTTTCTTT. It encodes CASSLASTANTEAFF.

The chain employs TRBV2 and TRBJ2-7; D possibly corresponds to TRBD1 (5 bases). The CDR3 has 14 residues. From germline, CDR1 is SNHLY and CDR2 FYNNEI. V was pared by 6 bases and J by 0 bases, with 12 bases between. CDR3 nucleotides: TGTGCCAGCAGCAGGACACCACTCTCCTACGAGCAGTACTTC. Translation gives CASSRTPLSYEQYF.

The CDR3 protein is CASSISAADEQYF. The CDR3 DNA sequence: TGTGCCAGCAGCATATCCGCGGCGGACGAGCAGTACTTC. The J gene is TRBJ2-7, the V gene TRBV9, with unresolved D. Germline loops: CDR1 SGDLS, CDR2 YYNGEE. The CDR3 contains 13 residues. Trimming stripped 4 bases from V and 5 bases from J, with 13 bases between.

This clone was observed once. The chain joins TRBV5-1 to TRBJ1-3, with unresolved D. The CDR3 loop spans 18 amino acids. CDR1 and CDR2 from the germline V gene are SGHRS and YFSETQ. V lost 9 bases, J lost 0 bases, and 25 bases lay in between. In DNA, the CDR3 is TGCGCCATATCGTCAGAGGGCCTCATCTTTTACTCTGGAAACACCATATATTTT. Translated: CAISSEGLIFYSGNTIYF.

This chain connects TRBV7-8 to TRBJ2-5; D possibly corresponds to TRBD2 (5 bases). V lost 3 bases to trimming and J lost 1 base, with 15 bases between them. Germline values: CDR1 SGHVS, CDR2 FQNEAQ. This CDR3 has 16 residues. The CDR3 is CASSLSGSTLQETQYF. In nucleotides, the CDR3 is TGTGCCAGCAGCTTGTCGGGGTCTACCCTCCAAGAGACCCAGTACTTC. Full variable domain (missing parts from reference TRBV7-8 and TRBJ2-5): GAGVSQSPRYKVAKRGQDVALRCDPISGHVSLFWYQQALGQGPEFLTYFQNEAQLDKSGLPSDRFFAERPEGSVSTLKIQRTQQEDSAVYLCASSLSGSTLQETQYFGPGTRLLVL.

This clone was seen a handful of times. CDR3 in amino acids: CASSLDVEGNQPQHF. DNA for the CDR3: TGTGCCAGCAGCTTGGATGTAGAGGGCAATCAGCCCCAGCATTTT. J is TRBJ1-5 and V is TRBV5-4; D is unclear. The CDR3 runs to 15 residues. Trimming pared 0 bases from V and 2 bases from J, leaving 9 bases between. Germline CDR1 is SGHNT and CDR2 is YYREEE (reference sequence).

The J gene is TRBJ2-5, the V gene TRBV29-1; 8 nucleotides agree with TRBD1. The germline V gene encodes CDR1 SQVTM and CDR2 ANQGSEA. The CDR3 is 21 amino acids. V lost 6 bases, J lost 3 bases, and 30 bases stayed unmatched. The CDR3 sequence is CSVAGLVPKTGAPRAKETQYF. Written as DNA, the CDR3 is TGCAGCGTCGCCGGCCTCGTCCCCAAGACAGGGGCACCCCGGGCAAAAGAGACCCAGTACTTC.

The rearrangement uses TRBV7-2 and TRBJ1-1, with a tentative D call TRBD1 (5 bases). Trimming stripped 6 bases from V and 11 bases from J, with 22 bases between. Germline V CDR1 and CDR2: SGHTA, FQGNSA. The length of the CDR3 is 14 residues. CDR3 DNA: TGTGCCAGCAGAGCTGAGGGGAGGGTTGATACGGCTTTCTTT. Translated: CASRAEGRVDTAFF.

V usage is TRBV5-6 and J usage is TRBJ2-7; D is unresolved. The CDR3 has 13 amino acids. Trimming took 0 bases from V and 3 from J, leaving 7 bases between them. Germline loops: CDR1 SGHDT, CDR2 YYEEEE. The CDR3 DNA sequence: TGTGCCAGCAGCTTGGCCAGTGTCTACGAGCAGTACTTC. It is translated as CASSLASVYEQYF.